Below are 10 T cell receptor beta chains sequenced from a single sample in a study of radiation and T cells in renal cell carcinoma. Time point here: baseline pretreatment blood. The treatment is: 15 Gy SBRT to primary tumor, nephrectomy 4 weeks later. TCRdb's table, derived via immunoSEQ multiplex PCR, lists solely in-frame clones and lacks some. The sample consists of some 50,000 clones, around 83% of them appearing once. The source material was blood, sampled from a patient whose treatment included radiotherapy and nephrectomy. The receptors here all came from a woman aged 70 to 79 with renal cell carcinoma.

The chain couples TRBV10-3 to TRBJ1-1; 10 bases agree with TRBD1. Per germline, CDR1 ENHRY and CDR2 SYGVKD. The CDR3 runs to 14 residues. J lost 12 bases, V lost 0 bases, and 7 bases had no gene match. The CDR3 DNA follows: TGTGCCATCAGTGAGTCCCCCGGACAGGGGGAAACTTTCTTT. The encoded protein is CAISESPGQGETFF.

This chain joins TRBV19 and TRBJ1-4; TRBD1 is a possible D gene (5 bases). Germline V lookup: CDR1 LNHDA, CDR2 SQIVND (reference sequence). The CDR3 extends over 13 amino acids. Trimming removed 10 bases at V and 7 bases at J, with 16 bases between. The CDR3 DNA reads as TGTGCCACCACAAGGGGACCAGGTGAAAAACTGTTTTTT. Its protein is CATTRGPGEKLFF.

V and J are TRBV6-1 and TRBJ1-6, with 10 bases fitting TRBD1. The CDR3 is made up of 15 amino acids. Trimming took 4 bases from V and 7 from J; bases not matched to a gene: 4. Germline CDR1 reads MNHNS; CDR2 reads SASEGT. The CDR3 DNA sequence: TGTGCCAGCAGTGGACAGGGGGCAGGAAATTCACCCCTCCACTTT. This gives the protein CASSGQGAGNSPLHF.

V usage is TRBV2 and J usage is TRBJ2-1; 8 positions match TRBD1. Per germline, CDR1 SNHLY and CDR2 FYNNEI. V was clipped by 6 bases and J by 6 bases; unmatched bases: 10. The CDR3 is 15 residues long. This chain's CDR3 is CASSTPGTGVNEQFF. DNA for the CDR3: TGTGCCAGCAGCACACCCGGGACAGGAGTCAATGAGCAGTTCTTC.

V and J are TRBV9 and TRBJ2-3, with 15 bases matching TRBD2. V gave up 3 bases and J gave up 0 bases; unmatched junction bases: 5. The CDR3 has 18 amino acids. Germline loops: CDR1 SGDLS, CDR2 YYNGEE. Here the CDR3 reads CASSAGLAGGLSTDTQYF. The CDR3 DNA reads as TGTGCCAGCAGCGCGGGACTAGCGGGGGGCTTAAGCACAGATACGCAGTATTTT.

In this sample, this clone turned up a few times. DNA of the CDR3: TGTGCCAGCAGTTACTCGGAAGGGGTAAATGAAAAACTGTTTTTT. As protein: CASSYSEGVNEKLFF. The rearrangement joins TRBV6-6 to TRBJ1-4; weak D call: TRBD1 (5 bases). Germline V lookup: CDR1 MNHNY, CDR2 SVGAGI (reference sequence). This CDR3 spans 15 amino acids. Trimming cost V 0 bases and J 5 bases, with 10 bases left between them.

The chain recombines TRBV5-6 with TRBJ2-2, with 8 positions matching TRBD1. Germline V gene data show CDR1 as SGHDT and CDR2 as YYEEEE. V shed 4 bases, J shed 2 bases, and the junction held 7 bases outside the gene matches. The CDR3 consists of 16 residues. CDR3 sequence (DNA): TGTGCCAGCAGCAGAACCGGGACAGGAAACACCGGGGAGCTGTTTTTT. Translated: CASSRTGTGNTGELFF.

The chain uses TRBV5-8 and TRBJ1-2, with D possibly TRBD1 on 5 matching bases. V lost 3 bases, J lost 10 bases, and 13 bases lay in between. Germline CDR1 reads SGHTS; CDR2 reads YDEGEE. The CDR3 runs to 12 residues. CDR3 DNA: TGTGCCAGCAGCTCGTGGGGGGGAGACTACACCTTC. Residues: CASSSWGGDYTF.

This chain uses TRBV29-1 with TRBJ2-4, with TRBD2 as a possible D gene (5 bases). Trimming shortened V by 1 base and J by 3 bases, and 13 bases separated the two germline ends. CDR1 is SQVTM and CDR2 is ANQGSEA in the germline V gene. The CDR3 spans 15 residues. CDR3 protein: CSVEGTLSGKNIQYF. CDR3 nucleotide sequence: TGCAGCGTTGAAGGGACCTTAAGCGGCAAAAACATTCAGTACTTC. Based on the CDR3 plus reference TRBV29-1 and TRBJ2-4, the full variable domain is SAVISQKPSRDICQRGTSLTIQCQVDSQVTMMFWYRQQPGQSLTLIATANQGSEATYESGFVIDKFPISRPNLTFSTLTVSNMSPEDSSIYLCSVEGTLSGKNIQYFGAGTRLSVL.

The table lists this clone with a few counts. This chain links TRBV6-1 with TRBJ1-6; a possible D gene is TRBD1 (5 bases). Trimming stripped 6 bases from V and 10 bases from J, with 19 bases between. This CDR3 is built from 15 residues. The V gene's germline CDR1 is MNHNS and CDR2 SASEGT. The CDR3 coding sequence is TGTGCCAGCAGATACGGGACGGGGGACGAGTCACCCCTCCACTTT. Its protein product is CASRYGTGDESPLHF.